This TCR beta chain was profiled in a study of control samples from healthy donors and cancer patients. The CDR3 is 13 amino acids. The V end lost 4 bases, the J end lost 5 bases, and 14 bases lay between the germline ends. CDR1 SQVTM and CDR2 ANQGSEA come from the germline V gene. Assay used: immunoSEQ multiplex PCR; TCRdb lists only in-frame clones, some missing. This sample has tens of thousands of clones, with 91% found just once. The receptor comes from a young man in good health. Specimen: blood. The J gene is TRBJ2-5, the V gene TRBV29-1; D uncertain. Written as DNA, the CDR3 is TGCAGCGTTGGCGACTCCCTGAGGGAGACCCAGTACTTC. It is translated as CSVGDSLRETQYF.